Listed below are T cell receptor beta chains from one sample, sequenced in a study of cytomegalovirus exposure and HLA in healthy donors. Repertoires were generated with immunoSEQ multiplex PCR, while TCRdb's copy carries only in-frame clones and drops some. The profile covers 200,000 to 250,000 clones, with roughly 80% appearing a single time and less than 3% taken by the ten largest. The sample was PBMCs. The source is a woman aged 40 to 55 in good health and CMV-seronegative. CDR3s include the opening cysteine and the closing phenylalanine or tryptophan. A D gene is named only where the DNA matches it firmly. Not all rows give a size; the values are once, few, many and, for expanded clones, a class.

j_gene | len | v_gene | d_gene | abundance | CDR3aa | CDR3nt
TRBJ2-3 | 15 | TRBV5-1 | TRBD1 | . | CASSPDRGRTDTQYF | TGCGCCAGCAGCCCCGACAGGGGACGCACAGATACGCAGTATTTT
TRBJ1-1 | 17 | TRBV7-9 | . | . | CSSSLRDSGAGNTEAFF | TGTTCCAGCAGCTTAAGGGACTCAGGAGCGGGCAACACTGAAGCTTTCTTT
TRBJ2-3 | 14 | TRBV5-1 | . | . | CASSQRTSTDTQYF | TGCGCCAGCAGCCAGCGGACTAGCACAGATACGCAGTATTTT
TRBJ2-2 | 14 | TRBV30 | TRBD1 | few | CARRTGTNTGELFF | TGTGCCCGTAGGACAGGGACGAACACCGGGGAGCTGTTTTTT
TRBJ2-7 | 16 | TRBV28 | TRBD2 | . | CASSLLGLAVPYEQYF | TGTGCCAGCAGTTTATTAGGACTAGCGGTCCCCTACGAGCAGTACTTC
TRBJ1-1 | 13 | TRBV7-8 | . | . | CASTLQGNTEAFF | TGTGCCAGCACCCTTCAGGGTAACACTGAAGCTTTCTTT
TRBJ2-1 | 15 | TRBV9 | . | . | CASTLWGQGSNEQFF | TGTGCCAGCACCCTCTGGGGGCAAGGGAGTAATGAGCAGTTCTTC
TRBJ1-2 | 13 | TRBV27 | . | few | CASSNPQWYGYTF | TGTGCCAGCAGCAATCCTCAGTGGTATGGCTACACCTTC
TRBJ2-2 | 14 | TRBV2 | TRBD1 | . | CASSDQGASGELFF | TGTGCCAGCAGTGATCAGGGGGCAAGCGGGGAGCTGTTTTTT
TRBJ1-2 | 14 | TRBV18 | TRBD1 | . | CASSPEQGGYGYTF | TGTGCCAGCTCACCGGAACAGGGGGGCTATGGCTACACCTTC
TRBJ2-1 | 15 | TRBV7-2 | TRBD2 | . | CASSLGLAGYNEQFF | TGTGCCAGCAGCTTGGGACTAGCGGGGTACAATGAGCAGTTCTTC
TRBJ2-7 | 14 | TRBV6-5 | TRBD2 | once | CASSPGGSSYEQYF | TGTGCCAGCAGCCCCGGGGGGAGCTCCTACGAGCAGTACTTC
TRBJ2-1 | 14 | TRBV7-8 | TRBD1 | . | CASSPDRAYNEQFF | TGTGCCAGCAGCCCCGACAGGGCCTACAATGAGCAGTTCTTC
TRBJ1-1 | 14 | TRBV7-8 | . | . | CASSLNEVLTEAFF | TGTGCCAGCAGCTTAAATGAGGTTCTCACTGAAGCTTTCTTT
TRBJ2-7 | 14 | TRBV25-1 | TRBD1 | . | CASSGGQGSDEQYF | TGTGCCAGCAGTGGAGGACAGGGTAGCGACGAGCAGTACTTC
TRBJ2-4 | 14 | TRBV2 | . | once | CASMERGAKNIQYF | TGTGCCAGCATGGAAAGGGGAGCCAAAAACATTCAGTACTTC
TRBJ1-2 | 14 | TRBV11-2 | . | . | CASSFQGGPYGYTF | TGTGCCAGCAGCTTCCAGGGAGGGCCATATGGCTACACCTTC
TRBJ2-5 | 15 | TRBV18 | . | . | CASSLQWTVQETQYF | TGTGCCAGCTCACTTCAATGGACAGTCCAAGAGACCCAGTACTTC
TRBJ2-5 | 15 | TRBV9 | TRBD2 | . | CASSVGGLALETQYF | TGTGCCAGCAGCGTAGGGGGACTAGCGCTTGAGACCCAGTACTTC
TRBJ2-7 | 11 | TRBV30 | . | . | CAWSGGGGQYF | TGTGCCTGGAGCGGAGGGGGGGGGCAGTACTTC
TRBJ1-4 | 17 | TRBV7-8 | . | . | CASSLALGGRVGEKLFF | TGTGCCAGCAGCTTAGCGCTGGGGGGGCGCGTCGGTGAAAAACTGTTTTTT
TRBJ1-2 | 13 | TRBV5-4 | . | . | CASSLATRWGYTF | TGTGCCAGCAGCTTGGCAACCAGGTGGGGCTACACCTTC
TRBJ2-5 | 13 | TRBV30 | . | . | CAWSTFFGGTQYF | TGTGCCTGGAGTACCTTCTTCGGAGGGACCCAGTACTTC
TRBJ1-2 | 14 | TRBV5-1 | . | . | CASSPGGGDYGYTF | TGCGCCAGCAGCCCTGGCGGCGGAGACTATGGCTACACCTTC
TRBJ1-1 | 17 | TRBV27 | . | . | CASSLSPMGLVGTEAFF | TGTGCCAGCAGTTTATCCCCTATGGGCCTGGTGGGCACTGAAGCTTTCTTT
TRBJ2-5 | 15 | TRBV4-1 | . | . | CASSQVGGSGETQYF | TGCGCCAGCAGCCAAGTCGGAGGCTCCGGGGAGACCCAGTACTTC
TRBJ1-5 | 14 | TRBV5-8 | TRBD1 | . | CASSYGTGNQPQHF | TGTGCCAGCAGTTATGGGACAGGGAATCAGCCCCAGCATTTT
TRBJ2-1 | 17 | TRBV12-5 | . | . | CASGLVLKRPTYNEQFF | TGTGCTAGTGGTTTGGTTTTGAAGCGGCCCACCTACAATGAGCAGTTCTTC
TRBJ2-2 | 18 | TRBV4-1 | TRBD2 | . | CASSQGPSLAGASGELFF | TGCGCCAGCAGCCAAGGTCCCTCACTAGCGGGAGCTTCCGGGGAGCTGTTTTTT
TRBJ2-3 | 13 | TRBV7-3 | TRBD1 | . | CATSRGPLDTQYF | TGTGCCACCTCCAGGGGGCCTTTAGATACGCAGTATTTT
TRBJ2-7 | 15 | TRBV2 | TRBD2 | . | CASRGLAGTSYEQYF | TGTGCCAGCAGAGGACTAGCGGGAACTTCCTACGAGCAGTACTTC
TRBJ1-5 | 19 | TRBV2 | TRBD1 | . | CASSEHIANTVTGWQPQHF | TGTGCCAGCAGTGAGCATATCGCCAATACAGTGACAGGGTGGCAGCCCCAGCATTTT
TRBJ2-7 | 13 | TRBV7-9 | . | . | CASSPTERYEQYF | TGTGCCAGCAGCCCTACGGAGCGCTACGAGCAGTACTTC
TRBJ2-3 | 17 | TRBV27 | TRBD2 | . | CASSPTSLAEFTDTQYF | TGTGCCAGCAGTCCCACTTCACTAGCGGAGTTCACAGATACGCAGTATTTT
TRBJ2-1 | 17 | TRBV7-9 | TRBD2 | . | CASSLDGRLAVLDEQFF | TGTGCCAGCAGCTTAGACGGGAGACTAGCCGTCTTGGATGAGCAGTTCTTC
TRBJ2-2 | 12 | TRBV6-6 | . | few | CASRGGAGELFF | TGTGCCAGCAGAGGGGGGGCCGGGGAGCTGTTTTTT
TRBJ1-2 | 15 | TRBV6-4 | . | few | CASSETEFVNYGYTF | TGTGCCAGCAGTGAAACAGAGTTCGTTAACTATGGCTACACCTTC
TRBJ2-6 | 15 | TRBV6-4 | . | few | CASSDSSAGANVLTF | TGTGCCAGCAGTGACTCGAGTGCTGGGGCCAACGTCCTGACTTTC
TRBJ1-5 | 14 | TRBV27 | . | once | CASSLQGSNQPQHF | TGTGCCAGCAGTTTGCAGGGAAGCAATCAGCCCCAGCATTTT
TRBJ2-5 | 12 | TRBV29-1 | TRBD2 | . | CSVGGEGETQYF | TGCAGCGTTGGAGGGGAGGGCGAGACCCAGTACTTC
TRBJ1-2 | 13 | TRBV5-4 | . | . | CASSPSLSYGYTF | TGTGCCAGCAGCCCAAGCTTATCCTATGGCTACACCTTC
TRBJ2-3 | 15 | TRBV6-4 | . | . | CASSDSAGSTDTQYF | TGTGCCAGCAGTGACTCAGCAGGAAGCACAGATACGCAGTATTTT
TRBJ2-2 | 14 | TRBV7-2 | TRBD1 | . | CASSPDRVTGELFF | TGTGCCAGCAGCCCGGACAGGGTAACCGGGGAGCTGTTTTTT